The clone carrying this T cell receptor (beta chain) was recorded at least ten times. The target antigen is unknown. This record belongs to a study of T cell repertoires in cytomegalovirus infection. About the study: CMV infection together with matching HLA type was indicated by public TCR beta signatures. Study results and limitations: Summed frequency of public TCR beta families distinguished CMV carriers with the relevant HLA. HLA-C-restricted CMV-specific TCR beta clonotypes were dominant in the ex vivo response.

Germline V CDR1 and CDR2: SGHTA, FQGNSA. The CDR3 is 15 residues long. Trimming pared 5 bases from V and 4 bases from J, leaving 17 bases between. From the reads, TCRdb called clonotypes with MiXCR, one entry per CDR3 protein. The repertoire holds roughly 280,000 distinct CDR3 sequences, with approximately 22% as singletons. The chain is built from TRBV7-2 and TRBJ1-2; TRBD1 is a possible D gene (6 bases). Sequencing was performed on cultured PBMCs, taken from culture after CMV antigen stimulation. This clonotype originated in a human donor in good health (CMV status not recorded). Some clones in this sample may be carry-over from other donors' samples. The CDR3 nucleotides read TGTGCCAGCAGCCCAACTAGGGGGGGTCCCTATGGCTACACCTTC. It codes for CASSPTRGGPYGYTF.